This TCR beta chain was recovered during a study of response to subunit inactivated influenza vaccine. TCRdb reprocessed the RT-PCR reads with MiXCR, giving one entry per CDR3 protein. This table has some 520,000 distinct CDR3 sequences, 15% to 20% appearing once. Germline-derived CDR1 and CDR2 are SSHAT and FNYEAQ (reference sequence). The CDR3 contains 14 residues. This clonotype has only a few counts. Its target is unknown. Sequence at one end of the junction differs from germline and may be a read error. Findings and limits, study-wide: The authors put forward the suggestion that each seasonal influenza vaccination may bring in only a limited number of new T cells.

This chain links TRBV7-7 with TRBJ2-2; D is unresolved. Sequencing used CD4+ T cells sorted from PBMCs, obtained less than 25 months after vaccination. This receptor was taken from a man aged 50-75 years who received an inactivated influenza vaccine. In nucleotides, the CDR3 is TGTGCTAGCAGCTGGAACCCGGGTGACGGGGAGCTGTTTTTT. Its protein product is CASSWNPGDGELFF.